The present T cell receptor (beta chain) was sequenced within a study of identical twins. Findings and caveats of the study: The analysis was cross-sectional rather than longitudinal within donors. Analyses of zero insertions could, in part, be confounded by invariant MAIT and iNKT cells.

CDR1 is MNHNS and CDR2 is SASEGT in the germline V gene. The CDR3 contains 14 residues. Via MiXCR, TCRdb re-called the 5' RACE reads, giving one row per CDR3 protein. Among 1.5 million to 2 million distinct CDR3 sequences, less than 40% were seen once, and the ten largest hold about 0.27%. Concerning this clonotype: Its antigen is as yet unknown.

The gene calls are TRBV6-1 and TRBJ2-5; 10 positions match TRBD1. The J call is uncertain, as TRBJ2-7 better fits the DNA end. This clonotype originated in a newborn girl in good health. The specimen was cord blood. Here the CDR3 DNA reads TGTGCCAGCAGCTCCGCCGGGACAGGGGACGAGCAGTACTTC. Amino acids: CASSSAGTGDEQYF.